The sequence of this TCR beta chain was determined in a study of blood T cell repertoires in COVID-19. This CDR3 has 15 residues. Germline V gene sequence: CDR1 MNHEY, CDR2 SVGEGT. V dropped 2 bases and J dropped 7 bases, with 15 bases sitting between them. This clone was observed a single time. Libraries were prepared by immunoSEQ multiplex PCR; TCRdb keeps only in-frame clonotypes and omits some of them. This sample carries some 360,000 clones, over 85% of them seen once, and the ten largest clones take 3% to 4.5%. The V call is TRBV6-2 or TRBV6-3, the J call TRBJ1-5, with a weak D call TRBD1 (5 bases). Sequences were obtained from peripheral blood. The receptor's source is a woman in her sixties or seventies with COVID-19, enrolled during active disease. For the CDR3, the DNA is TGTGCCAGCAGTTACCGGGGGAGATTGAGCCAGCCCCAGCATTTT. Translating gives CASSYRGRLSQPQHF.